This T cell receptor (beta chain) is drawn from a study of blood T cell repertoires in COVID-19. Study details: The study drew acute and convalescent COVID-19 samples from the United States, Italy and Spain.

The CDR3 runs to 15 residues. Germline-derived CDR1 and CDR2 are LNHDA and SQIVND (reference sequence). The V and J ends lost 7 bases and 6 bases, in that order; junction bases with no gene match: 11. Authors' data handling: Amplified reference gene primers provided the basis for estimating nucleated cell counts. TCRdb's copy holds only in-frame clones and misses some; the assay was immunoSEQ multiplex PCR. V, J and clone size are taken as reported in that table, and D and trimming were inferred from the DNA itself. The table records under 450,000 clones, about nine tenths of them present only once. Living in about 25 US areas, the participants were between roughly 18 and 90 years of age.

This clonotype originated in a woman between 35 and 50 years old who had been exposed to COVID-19. Sequenced input: PBMCs or T cells enriched from blood (not recorded which). This chain connects TRBV19 to TRBJ1-1; 10 nucleotides agree with TRBD1. CDR3 nucleotides: TGTGCCAGTACCCCAGCGGGACAGGGGCAGTCTGAAGCTTTCTTT. The encoded protein is CASTPAGQGQSEAFF. The whole variable domain, filled in from reference TRBV19 and TRBJ1-1, reads DGGITQSPKYLFRKEGQNVTLSCEQNLNHDAMYWYRQDPGQGLRLIYYSQIVNDFQKGDIAEGYSVSREKKESFPLTVTSAQKNPTAFYLCASTPAGQGQSEAFFGQGTRLTVV.